The sequence of this T cell receptor (beta chain) was determined in a study of control samples from healthy donors and cancer patients. V dropped 2 bases and J dropped 2 bases, with 8 bases sitting between them. Germline V gene sequence: CDR1 SGDLS, CDR2 YYNGEE. The CDR3 extends over 14 amino acids. Data came from immunoSEQ multiplex PCR; TCRdb stores just in-frame clones and leaves some out. The sample comprises about 48,000 clones, over 90% of which are singletons, and around 22% rests with the top ten. This chain links TRBV9 with TRBJ2-1; D perhaps matches TRBD2 (6 bases). The receptor was isolated from a woman in her 50s with head and neck cancer. The sequenced material came from PBMCs. In nucleotides, the CDR3 is TGTGCCAGCAGCGTGGGCGGGACCTACAATGAGCAGTTCTTC. Protein product: CASSVGGTYNEQFF. The whole variable domain, remainder taken from reference TRBV9 and TRBJ2-1, is DSGVTQTPKHLITATGQRVTLRCSPRSGDLSVYWYQQSLDQGLQFLIQYYNGEERAKGNILERFSAQQFPDLHSELNLSSLELGDSALYFCASSVGGTYNEQFFGPGTRLTVL.